This T cell receptor (beta chain) was retrieved from a study of cytomegalovirus exposure and HLA in healthy donors. On the study more broadly: As an earlier analysis found, around 170 million T cells yielded approximately 100 million unique TCR beta sequences.

The PCR had 60 Vbeta and 13 Jbeta primers. Sequencing used immunoSEQ multiplex PCR; TCRdb keeps in-frame clones, though not all of them. The sample lists approximately 160,000 clones, 81% occurring once. Donors consisted of healthy bone marrow donors. This TCR derives from a man aged 45-65 years in good health and CMV-seropositive. Input material: PBMCs.

The DNA for the CDR3 is TGTGCCAGCAGCCCGAGTGGACAGGGCGGGACTGAAGCTTTCTTT. It yields the protein CASSPSGQGGTEAFF. The chain couples TRBV11-2 to TRBJ1-1; TRBD1 matches at 8 bases. V trimming: 5 bases; J trimming: 5 bases; junction bases outside the gene matches: 10. The CDR3 has 15 amino acids. CDR1 is SGHAT, CDR2 FQNNGV, per germline. The entire variable domain, with the rest obtained from reference TRBV11-2 and TRBJ1-1, is as follows: EAGVAQSPRYKIIEKRQSVAFWCNPISGHATLYWYQQILGQGPKLLIQFQNNGVVDDSQLPKDRFSAERLKGVDSTLKIQPAKLEDSAVYLCASSPSGQGGTEAFFGQGTRLTVV.